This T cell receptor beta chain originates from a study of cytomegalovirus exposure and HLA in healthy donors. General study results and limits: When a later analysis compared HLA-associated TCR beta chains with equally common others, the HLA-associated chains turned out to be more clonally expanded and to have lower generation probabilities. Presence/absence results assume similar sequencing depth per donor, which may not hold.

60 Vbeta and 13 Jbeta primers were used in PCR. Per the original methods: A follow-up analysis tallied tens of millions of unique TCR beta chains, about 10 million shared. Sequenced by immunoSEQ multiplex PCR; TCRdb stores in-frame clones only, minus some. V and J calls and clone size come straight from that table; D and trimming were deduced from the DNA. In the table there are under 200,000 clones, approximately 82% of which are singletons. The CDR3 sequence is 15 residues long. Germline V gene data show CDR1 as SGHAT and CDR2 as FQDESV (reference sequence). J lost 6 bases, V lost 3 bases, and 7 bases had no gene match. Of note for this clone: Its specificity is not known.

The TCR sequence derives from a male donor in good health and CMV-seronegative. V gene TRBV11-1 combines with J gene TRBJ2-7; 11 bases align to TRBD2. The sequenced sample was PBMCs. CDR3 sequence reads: CASSFSTSGGSEQYF. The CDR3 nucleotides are TGTGCCAGCAGCTTCAGTACTAGCGGGGGTTCCGAGCAGTACTTC.